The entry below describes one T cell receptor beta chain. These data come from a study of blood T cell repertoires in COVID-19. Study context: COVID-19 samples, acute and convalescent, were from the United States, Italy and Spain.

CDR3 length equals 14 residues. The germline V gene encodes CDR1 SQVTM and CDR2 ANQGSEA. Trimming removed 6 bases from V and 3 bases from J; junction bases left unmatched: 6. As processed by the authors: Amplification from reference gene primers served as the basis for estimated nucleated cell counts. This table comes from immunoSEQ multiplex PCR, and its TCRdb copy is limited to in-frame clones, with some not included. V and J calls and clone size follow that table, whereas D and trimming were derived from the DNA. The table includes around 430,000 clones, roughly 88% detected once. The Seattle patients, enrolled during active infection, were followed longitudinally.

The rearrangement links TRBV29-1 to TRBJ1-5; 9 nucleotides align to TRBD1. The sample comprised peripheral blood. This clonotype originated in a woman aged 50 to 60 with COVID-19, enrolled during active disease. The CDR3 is CSVSGTGNNQPQHF. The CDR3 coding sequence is TGCAGCGTCTCCGGGACAGGGAACAATCAGCCCCAGCATTTT.